The clone carrying this T cell receptor (beta chain) came up a few times. Antigen unknown. Libraries of TCR beta came from quantitative 5'-RACE with molecular barcodes. One entry per CDR3 protein, called by TCRdb with MiXCR from the 5' RACE reads. This table has roughly 440,000 distinct CDR3 sequences, 15% to 20% appearing once. This sample was included in a study of CD8 T cells in ankylosing spondylitis. Study-wide results and limits: Researchers reportedly found disease-linked clones significantly enriched in matched ankylosing spondylitis synovial fluid. Blood from ankylosing spondylitis patients appeared to carry a characteristic roughly eight-variant TCR beta motif. In synovial fluid and blood from reactive arthritis, some motif variants were previously reported. Relatively scarce in peripheral blood, disease-linked clones were CD8+.

Unmatched junction bases numbered 4, after V lost 4 bases and J lost 5 bases. CDR1 LGHDT and CDR2 YNNKEL come from the germline V gene (reference sequence). This CDR3 has 15 amino acids. V and J are TRBV3-1 and TRBJ2-1, with 11 bases that match TRBD2. The sample consisted of blood, either unsorted or a sorted T cell fraction (not recorded which). The TCR comes from a male donor with ankylosing spondylitis. The CDR3 sequence: CASSRGLAENNEQFF. The CDR3 DNA follows: TGTGCCAGCAGCCGGGGACTAGCGGAGAACAATGAGCAGTTCTTC.